The text below deals with one T cell receptor (beta chain). Its antigen is unknown. At one end, the junction sequence differs from germline, possibly due to a read error. The data were obtained in a study of PD-1 blockade in classical Hodgkin lymphoma. Study observations and caveats: Repertoire difference causes, possibly disease activity or prior therapy, remain undefined.

The patients all showed relapse after autologous stem cell transplantation, while their brentuximab vedotin exposure varied. Clones were sequenced by immunoSEQ multiplex PCR, and TCRdb holds only the in-frame ones, with some missing. The data show more than 10,000 clones, about 70% seen once. The material sequenced was peripheral blood mononuclear cells (PBMCs), taken at baseline. The origin of this receptor is a human donor with classical Hodgkin lymphoma.

The CDR3 nucleotides are TGTGCCAGCAGTGAATACGAGGGGTTGAAGACTGAAGCTTTCTTT. It specifies CASSEYEGLKTEAFF. The rearrangement joins TRBV6-1 to TRBJ1-1; D perhaps matches TRBD1 (5 bases). Germline CDR1 and CDR2: MNHNS and SASEGT. This CDR3 has 15 amino acids.